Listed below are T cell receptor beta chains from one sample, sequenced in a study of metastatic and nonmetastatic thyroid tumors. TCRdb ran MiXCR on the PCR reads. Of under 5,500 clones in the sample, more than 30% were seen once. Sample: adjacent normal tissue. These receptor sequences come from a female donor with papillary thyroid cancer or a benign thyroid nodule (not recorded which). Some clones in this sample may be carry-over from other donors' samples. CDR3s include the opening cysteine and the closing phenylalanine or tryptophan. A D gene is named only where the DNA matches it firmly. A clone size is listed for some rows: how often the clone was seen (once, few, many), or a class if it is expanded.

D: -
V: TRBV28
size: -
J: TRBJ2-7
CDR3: CASRLGGPCPIEQYF
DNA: TGTGCCAGCCGTTTGGGCGGGCCCTGCCCCATCGAGCAGTACTTC

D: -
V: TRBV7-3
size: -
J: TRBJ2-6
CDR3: CASCPGQPGANVLTF
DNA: TGTGCCAGCTGCCCCGGACAGCCCGGGGCCAACGTCCTGACTTTC

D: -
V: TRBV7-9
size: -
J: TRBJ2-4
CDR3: CASSSVYIAKNIQYF
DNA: TGTGCCAGCAGCTCGGTCTATATAGCCAAAAACATTCAGTACTTC

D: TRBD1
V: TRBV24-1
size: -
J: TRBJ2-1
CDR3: CATSAGTDYNEQFF
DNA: TGTGCCACCAGTGCCGGGACAGATTACAATGAGCAGTTCTTC

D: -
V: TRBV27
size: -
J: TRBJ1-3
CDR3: CASSLSLTAGNTIYF
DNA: TGTGCCAGCAGTTTATCTCTAACAGCTGGAAACACCATATATTTT

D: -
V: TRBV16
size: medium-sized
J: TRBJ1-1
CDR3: CASSQSWVNTEAFF
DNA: TGTGCCAGCAGCCAATCGTGGGTGAACACTGAAGCTTTCTTT

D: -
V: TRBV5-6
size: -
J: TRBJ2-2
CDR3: CASSFAGTENTGELFF
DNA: TGTGCCAGCAGCTTCGCCGGGACGGAGAACACCGGGGAGCTGTTTTTT

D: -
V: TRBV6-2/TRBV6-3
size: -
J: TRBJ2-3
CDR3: CASSYFEGAGTDTQYF
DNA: TGTGCCAGCAGTTACTTCGAGGGCGCGGGCACAGATACGCAGTATTTT

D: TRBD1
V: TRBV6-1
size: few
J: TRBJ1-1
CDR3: CASRGTGGSEAFF
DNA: TGTGCCAGCAGAGGGACAGGGGGCTCTGAAGCTTTCTTT

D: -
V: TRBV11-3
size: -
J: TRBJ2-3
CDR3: CASSFGGFMDTQYF
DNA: TGTGCCAGCAGCTTCGGGGGATTCATGGATACGCAGTATTTT

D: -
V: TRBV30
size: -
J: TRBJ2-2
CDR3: CAWSVRTGELFF
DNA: TGTGCCTGGAGTGTACGGACCGGGGAGCTGTTTTTT

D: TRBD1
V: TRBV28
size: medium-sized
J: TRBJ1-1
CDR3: CASRSGTGAYTEAFF
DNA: TGTGCCAGCAGGTCAGGCACAGGGGCGTACACTGAAGCTTTCTTT

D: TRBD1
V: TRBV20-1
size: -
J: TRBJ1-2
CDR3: CSARVSSNGQVYGYTF
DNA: TGCAGTGCTCGCGTATCCAGCAATGGACAGGTCTATGGCTACACCTTC

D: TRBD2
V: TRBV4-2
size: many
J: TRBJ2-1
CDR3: CASSPRTSGGTYNEQFF
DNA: TGTGCCAGCAGCCCGCGGACTAGCGGGGGGACCTACAATGAGCAGTTCTTC

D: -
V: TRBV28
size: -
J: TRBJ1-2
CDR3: CASSLSGLCLGYGYTF
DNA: TGTGCCAGCAGTCTGTCGGGTCTATGCTTGGGCTATGGCTACACCTTC

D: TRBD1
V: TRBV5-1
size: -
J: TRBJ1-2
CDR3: CASSSGQGLGGYTF
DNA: TGCGCCAGCAGCTCGGGACAGGGTTTAGGTGGCTACACCTTC

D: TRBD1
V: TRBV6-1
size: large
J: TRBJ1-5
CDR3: CASSGQGYNQPQHF
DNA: TGTGCCAGCAGTGGACAGGGATACAATCAGCCCCAGCATTTT

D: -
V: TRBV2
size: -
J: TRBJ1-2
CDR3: CASSEAPRYYGYTF
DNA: TGTGCCAGCAGTGAAGCGCCCAGGTACTATGGCTACACCTTC

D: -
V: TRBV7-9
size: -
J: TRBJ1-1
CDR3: CASSSSTEAFF
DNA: TGTGCCAGCAGCTCAAGCACTGAAGCTTTCTTT

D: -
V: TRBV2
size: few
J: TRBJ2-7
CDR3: CASMSPDGYEQYF
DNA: TGTGCCAGCATGTCACCGGACGGCTACGAGCAGTACTTC

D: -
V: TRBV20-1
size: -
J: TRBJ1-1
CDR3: CSASLGTTEAFF
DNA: TGCAGTGCTAGCCTAGGGACGACTGAAGCTTTCTTT

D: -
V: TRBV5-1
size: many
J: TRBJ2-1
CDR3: CASSSRGDISHNEQFF
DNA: TGCGCCAGCAGCTCACGGGGCGACATTTCCCACAATGAGCAGTTCTTC

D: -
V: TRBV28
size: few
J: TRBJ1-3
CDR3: CASSPAGGFAGNTIYF
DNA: TGTGCCAGCAGTCCAGCCGGGGGCTTTGCTGGAAACACCATATATTTT

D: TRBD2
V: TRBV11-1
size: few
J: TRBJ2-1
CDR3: CASSLGTNYNEQFF
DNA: TGTGCCAGCAGCTTGGGGACTAACTACAATGAGCAGTTCTTC

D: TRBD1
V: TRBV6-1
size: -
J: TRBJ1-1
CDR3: CASSFWTGVFNTEAFF
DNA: TGTGCCAGCAGTTTCTGGACAGGGGTTTTTAACACTGAAGCTTTCTTT

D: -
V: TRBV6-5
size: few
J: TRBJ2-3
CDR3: CASSYARLGTDTQYF
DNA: TGTGCCAGCAGTTACGCCCGACTGGGCACAGATACGCAGTATTTT

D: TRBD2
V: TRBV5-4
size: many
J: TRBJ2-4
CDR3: CASSLAGGPHNIQYF
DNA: TGTGCCAGCAGCTTAGCGGGAGGGCCACACAACATTCAGTACTTC

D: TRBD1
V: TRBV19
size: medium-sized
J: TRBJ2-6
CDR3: CASRWTGGSSGANVLTF
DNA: TGTGCCAGTAGATGGACAGGGGGCAGCTCTGGGGCCAACGTCCTGACTTTC

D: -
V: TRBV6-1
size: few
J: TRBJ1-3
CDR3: CASRRDNSGNTIYF
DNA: TGTGCCAGCAGGAGGGACAACTCTGGAAACACCATATATTTT

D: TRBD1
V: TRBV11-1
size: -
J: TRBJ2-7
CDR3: CASSSSGTGLHEQYF
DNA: TGTGCCAGCAGCTCCTCCGGGACAGGGCTCCACGAGCAGTACTTC

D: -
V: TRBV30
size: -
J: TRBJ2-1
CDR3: CAWSGGSYNEQFF
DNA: TGTGCCTGGAGTGGGGGTTCCTACAATGAGCAGTTCTTC

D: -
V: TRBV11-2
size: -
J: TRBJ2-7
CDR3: CASSLTGMLDEQYF
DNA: TGTGCCAGCAGCTTGACCGGGATGCTAGACGAGCAGTACTTC

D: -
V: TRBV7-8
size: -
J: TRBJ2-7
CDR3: CASSLAGQTYEQYF
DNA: TGTGCCAGCAGCTTAGCGGGGCAGACCTACGAGCAGTACTTC

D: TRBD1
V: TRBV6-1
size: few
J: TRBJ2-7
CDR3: CANGQAYEQYF
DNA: TGTGCCAATGGACAGGCCTACGAGCAGTACTTC

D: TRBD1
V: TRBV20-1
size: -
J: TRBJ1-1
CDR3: CSARGGGITEASF
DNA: TGCAGTGCTAGAGGAGGGGGCATTACTGAAGCTTCCTTT

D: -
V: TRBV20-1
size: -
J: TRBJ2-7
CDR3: CSARGGDSSYEQYF
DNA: TGCAGTGCTAGAGGGGGGGATAGCTCCTACGAGCAGTACTTC